This T cell receptor beta chain was profiled in a study of T cell responses to AZD1222 COVID-19 vaccine. Points from the study as a whole: Nearly half of spike-specific TCRs reportedly target variant regions that are unmutated in the B.1.351 and B.1.1.7 variants.

This clone has more than one count but fewer than ten. Its antigen is currently unknown. CDR1 is LNHNV, CDR2 YYDKDF, per germline (reference sequence). V shed 1 base and J shed 3 bases, with 10 bases lying between them. The CDR3 extends over 16 amino acids. TCRdb's copy holds only in-frame clones and misses some; the assay was immunoSEQ multiplex PCR. The profile covers about 220,000 clones, with around 93% appearing a single time and 0.95% to 1.1% taken by the ten largest. The sequence was obtained from an adult in good health. This chain joins TRBV15 and TRBJ1-6, with D perhaps TRBD1 (6 bases). This material consisted of peripheral blood, taken on day 0 of MenACWY control vaccination. For the CDR3, the DNA is TGTGCCACCAGCAGAGGGGACACAATCTATAATTCACCCCTCCACTTT. Its protein product is CATSRGDTIYNSPLHF.